This T cell receptor beta chain comes out of a study of healthy donors' naive CD4 and CD8 T cells. A linear amplification protocol produced the TCR libraries from 500 ng of total RNA. Via MiXCR, TCRdb re-called the reads, giving one row per CDR3 protein. The sample has around 200,000 distinct CDR3 sequences, around three quarters seen once; the top ten hold more than 2%. The CDR3 sequence is 15 residues long. V was clipped by 1 base and J by 6 bases, with 13 bases between them. CDR1 SGHTA and CDR2 FQGNSA come from the germline V gene. The clonotype was recovered from a pool of human donors in good health; the sample pools cells from several healthy donors. Sequenced sample: naive CD4+ and CD8+ T cells sorted from blood, pooled from several donors. The rearrangement joins TRBV7-2 to TRBJ1-5; D may be TRBD1 (6 bases). CDR3: CASSLDRAGSQPQHF. The CDR3 DNA follows: TGTGCCAGCAGCTTAGACAGGGCAGGGTCTCAGCCCCAGCATTTT.